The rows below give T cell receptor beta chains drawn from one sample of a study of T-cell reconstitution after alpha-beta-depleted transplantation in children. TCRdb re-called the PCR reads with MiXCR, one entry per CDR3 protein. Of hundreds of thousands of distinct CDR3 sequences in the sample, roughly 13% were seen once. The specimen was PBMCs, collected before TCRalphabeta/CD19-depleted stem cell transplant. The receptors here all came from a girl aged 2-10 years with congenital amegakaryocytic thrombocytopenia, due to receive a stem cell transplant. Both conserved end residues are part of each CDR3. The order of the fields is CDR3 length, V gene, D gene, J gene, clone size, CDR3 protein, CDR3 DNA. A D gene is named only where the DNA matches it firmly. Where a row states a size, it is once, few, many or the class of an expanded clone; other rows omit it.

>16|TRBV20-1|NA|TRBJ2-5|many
CSARPYPWTEQETQYF
TGCAGTGCTAGACCCTACCCCTGGACAGAACAAGAGACCCAGTACTTC
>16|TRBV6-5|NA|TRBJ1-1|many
CASSYTGHRADTEAFF
TGTGCCAGCAGTTATACAGGACACAGAGCGGACACTGAAGCTTTCTTT
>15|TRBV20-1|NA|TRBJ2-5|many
CSAIWDPRYQETQYF
TGCAGTGCTATATGGGACCCACGGTACCAAGAGACCCAGTACTTC
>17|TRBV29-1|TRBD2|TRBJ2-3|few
CSARRGGSRKSTDTQYF
TGCAGCGCCCGACGGGGCGGGAGTAGGAAGAGCACAGATACGCAGTATTTT
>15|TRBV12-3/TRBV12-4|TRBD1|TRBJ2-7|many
CASSATGAVPYEQYF
TGTGCCAGCAGTGCGACAGGGGCCGTGCCTTACGAGCAGTACTTC
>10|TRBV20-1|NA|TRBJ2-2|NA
CSAEAGELFF
TGCAGTGCTGAGGCCGGGGAGCTGTTTTTT
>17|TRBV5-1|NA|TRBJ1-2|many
CASSSTNSYGYGNGYTF
TGCGCCAGCAGCTCGACGAACTCCTACGGGTACGGGAATGGCTACACCTTC
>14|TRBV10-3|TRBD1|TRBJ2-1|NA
CASQASGGKNEQFF
TGTGCCAGCCAGGCTTCAGGGGGCAAGAATGAGCAGTTCTTC
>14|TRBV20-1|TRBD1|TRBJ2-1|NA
CSATDRESYNEQFF
TGCAGTGCCACGGACAGGGAATCCTACAATGAGCAGTTCTTC
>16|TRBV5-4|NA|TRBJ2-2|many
CASSFAATRSTGELFF
TGTGCCAGCAGCTTCGCCGCGACTAGGTCCACCGGGGAGCTGTTTTTT
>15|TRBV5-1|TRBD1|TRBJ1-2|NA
CASSPRDREGDGYTF
TGCGCCAGCAGCCCAAGGGACAGGGAAGGTGATGGCTACACCTTC
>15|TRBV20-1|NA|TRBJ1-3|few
CSAVRWGQGGNTIYF
TGCAGTGCTGTACGCTGGGGGCAAGGGGGAAACACCATATATTTT
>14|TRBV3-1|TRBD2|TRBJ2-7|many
CASSHERERYEQYF
TGTGCCAGCAGCCATGAGCGGGAACGCTACGAGCAGTACTTC
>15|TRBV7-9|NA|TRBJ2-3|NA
CASSLLTWAADTQYF
TGTGCCAGCAGCTTATTAACGTGGGCCGCCGATACGCAGTATTTT
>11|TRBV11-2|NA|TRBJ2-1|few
CASSEFNEQFF
TGTGCCAGCAGCGAGTTCAATGAGCAGTTCTTC
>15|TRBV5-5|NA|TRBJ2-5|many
CASSFWGNLRETQYF
TGTGCCAGCAGCTTTTGGGGGAACCTCAGGGAGACCCAGTACTTC
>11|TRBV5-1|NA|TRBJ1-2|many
CASSSDRNYTF
TGCGCCAGCAGCTCGGACAGAAACTACACCTTC
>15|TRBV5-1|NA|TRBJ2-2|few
CASSYRDQGTGELFF
TGCGCCAGCAGTTACAGGGATCAGGGCACCGGGGAGCTGTTTTTT